This TCR beta chain was recovered during a study of neurological immune-mediated disorders. Study-wide results and caveats: The highest TCR clonal expansion occurred in HTLV-1-associated myelopathy; multiple sclerosis fell below healthy controls.

Germline assignment: CDR1 SQVTM and CDR2 ANQGSEA. V was clipped by 5 bases and J by 3 bases, with 8 bases between them. CDR3 length: 11 amino acids. This clonotype occurred many times. Its target is unknown. The cDNA was synthesized by means of template-switch 5'RACE, which was carried out with 10-nucleotide random UMIs. A single run covered 15-18 subjects with over 180 million TCR-beta sequences. A single record per CDR3 protein comes from TCRdb applying MiXCR to the 5' RACE reads. The sample has approximately 30,000 distinct CDR3 sequences; 10% to 15% are singletons. As for time point: longitudinal time-point 2. The unsorted libraries were prepared from 2 million PBMCs (stored at -80 C).

The sequenced sample was PBMCs. The rearrangement links TRBV29-1 to TRBJ2-7; no clear D. This receptor was obtained from a middle-aged woman in good health. CDR3 in amino acids: CSVSGDYEQYF. CDR3 sequence (DNA): TGCAGCGTTTCTGGTGACTACGAGCAGTACTTC.